What follows are 27 T cell receptor beta chains derived from one specimen sequenced in a study of T cell clusters in autoimmune cytopenias. TRB rearrangements were amplified by touch-down multiplex PCR with mixed TRB-A/B primers. TCRdb re-called the multiplex PCR reads; every CDR3 protein appears as one record, without DNA. The sample holds 15,000 or so distinct CDR3 sequences. TRB amplification used approximately 0.25 ug of peripheral blood genomic DNA. Material: peripheral blood. These receptors originate from a human donor with an autoimmune cytopenia or autoimmune hepatitis (not recorded which).

This sequence joins TRBV19 and TRBJ2-5; TCRdb outputs TRBD2, but without DNA this stays unchecked. Germline CDR1 is LNHDA and CDR2 is SQIVND (reference sequence). The length of the CDR3 is 14 residues. CDR3 loop: CASSIGAGKETQYF.

The V gene is TRBV19, the J gene TRBJ1-5; lacking DNA, the TRBD1 call made by TCRdb goes unchecked. The CDR3 has 15 amino acids. Germline V gene data show CDR1 as LNHDA and CDR2 as SQIVND (reference sequence). The CDR3 region is CASSISRTGGQPQHF.

The CDR3 region is CASSTGYTDTQYF. The rearrangement uses TRBV19 and TRBJ2-3. CDR1 and CDR2 (germline): LNHDA, SQIVND (reference sequence). The CDR3 consists of 13 residues.

The chain has TRBV11-1 and TRBJ1-4; there is no DNA to check the TCRdb D call of TRBD1. The CDR3 runs to 16 residues. Looked up from germline, CDR1 is SGHAT and CDR2 is FQDESV (reference sequence). CDR3 region: CASSPGDRGRRGKLFF.

The chain joins TRBV6-5 to TRBJ1-5; no DNA is available, so the TRBD1 call from TCRdb remains unchecked. The CDR3 spans 14 residues. Germline-derived CDR1 and CDR2 are MNHEY and SVGAGI. The CDR3 spells CASSYQGSGQPQHF.

This CDR3 reads CASSADRGSKAFF. The chain carries TRBV6-1 and TRBJ1-1; lacking DNA, the TRBD1 call made by TCRdb goes unchecked. Germline V gene sequence: CDR1 MNHNS, CDR2 SASEGT. The CDR3 is 13 residues long.

This clonotype is called medium-sized based on its frequency. The V and J genes are TRBV6-5 and TRBJ1-6; without DNA, the TCRdb call of TRBD1 cannot be checked. Germline values: CDR1 MNHEY, CDR2 SVGAGI. The CDR3 sequence is 15 residues long. CDR3 protein: CASTSPGGQGSPLHF.

CDR3 protein: CASSLAIYNEQFF. The rearrangement uses TRBV7-6 and TRBJ2-1. Germline CDR1 and CDR2: SGHVS and FNYEAQ. The CDR3 has 13 amino acids.

This sequence joins TRBV6-5 and TRBJ1-3; TCRdb's D call of TRBD1 is untestable without DNA. This CDR3 has 11 residues. Per germline, CDR1 MNHEY and CDR2 SVGAGI. CDR3 region: CASWGGNTIYF.

The gene calls are TRBV6-5 and TRBJ2-7; lacking DNA, the TRBD2 call made by TCRdb goes unchecked. The CDR3 totals 15 residues. Germline CDR1 and CDR2: MNHEY and SVGAGI. The CDR3 loop reads CASSSSGGSSYEQYF.

The rearrangement links TRBV19 to TRBJ2-7; no DNA is available, so the TRBD1 call from TCRdb remains unchecked. This CDR3 has 13 amino acids. Germline V gives CDR1 LNHDA, CDR2 SQIVND (reference sequence). CDR3 protein: CASSTQGAGEQYF.

This CDR3 is CASSLGGGSSYEQYF. The rearrangement joins TRBV5-1 to TRBJ2-7. Per germline, CDR1 SGHRS and CDR2 YFSETQ. The CDR3 is 15 residues long.

This chain joins TRBV12-3 or TRBV12-4 and TRBJ2-1; TCRdb outputs TRBD2, but without DNA this stays unchecked. This CDR3 is 14 amino acids long. The CDR3 here is CASSLGTLRNEQFF.

This chain links TRBV6-6 with TRBJ1-1. Germline-derived CDR1 and CDR2 are MNHNY and SVGAGI (reference sequence). The CDR3 is 14 amino acids. The CDR3 protein is CASSSGSENTEAFF.

The chain recombines TRBV5-5 with TRBJ2-7; TCRdb picks TRBD2, but there is no DNA to check that call. CDR3 length: 15 amino acids. Germline assignment: CDR1 SGHKS and CDR2 YYEKEE (reference sequence). The CDR3 reads CASSSSPPPSYEQYF.

The V and J genes are TRBV27 and TRBJ1-3. Germline assignment: CDR1 MNHEY and CDR2 SMNVEV (reference sequence). The CDR3 sequence is 13 residues long. The CDR3 loop is CASSRNPGNTIYF.

The chain uses TRBV12-3 or TRBV12-4 and TRBJ1-4; TCRdb selects TRBD1, and the lack of DNA leaves this call unchecked. The CDR3 is made up of 16 amino acids. This CDR3 reads CASRTPSDRGKEKLFF.

The gene calls are TRBV2 and TRBJ2-1; TCRdb designates TRBD2, a call that cannot be tested without DNA. The CDR3 contains 14 residues. Germline V gene sequence: CDR1 SNHLY, CDR2 FYNNEI. The CDR3 loop is CASTGTLTYNEQFF.

The rearrangement joins TRBV29-1 to TRBJ2-7; TCRdb's D gene call, TRBD1, goes unchecked for lack of DNA. The CDR3 consists of 13 residues. Germline CDR1 reads SQVTM; CDR2 reads ANQGSEA. CDR3 in amino acids: CSGKGRERDEQYF.

This chain joins TRBV27 and TRBJ1-2; absent DNA, TCRdb's TRBD1 call cannot be checked. The CDR3 loop spans 14 amino acids. Germline lookup yields CDR1 MNHEY and CDR2 SMNVEV (reference sequence). CDR3 loop: CASSLSRAPLVFTF.

According to its frequency, this clonotype is medium-sized. The V gene is TRBV29-1, the J gene TRBJ2-7. The CDR3 length is 12 residues. CDR1 and CDR2 (germline): SQVTM, ANQGSEA. CDR3 sequence reads: CSVLDSSYEQYF.

The chain employs TRBV5-4 and TRBJ1-2; there is no DNA to check the TCRdb D call of TRBD1. The CDR3 spans 14 residues. CDR1 and CDR2 from the germline V gene are SGHNT and YYREEE (reference sequence). The CDR3 region is CASSRTGGNYGYTF.

This chain links TRBV19 with TRBJ1-4; TCRdb returns TRBD1, unconfirmable since there is no DNA. Germline CDR1 is LNHDA and CDR2 is SQIVND (reference sequence). The CDR3 has 15 residues. This CDR3 is CASSPWDRVNEKLFF.

The chain carries TRBV20-1 and TRBJ2-1; without DNA, the TCRdb call of TRBD1 cannot be checked. The CDR3 loop spans 15 amino acids. Germline assignment: CDR1 DFQATT and CDR2 SNEGSKA (reference sequence). CDR3 amino acids: CSARDTRTGRNEQFF.

The chain uses TRBV12-3 or TRBV12-4 and TRBJ2-1; lacking DNA, the TRBD1 call made by TCRdb goes unchecked. This CDR3 contains 15 residues. The CDR3 sequence is CASSLGGVSYNEQFF.

The rearrangement links TRBV12-3 or TRBV12-4 to TRBJ1-6; TCRdb calls TRBD1, which cannot be checked without DNA. The CDR3 covers 15 residues. This CDR3 reads CASTQTGRYNSPLHF.

This chain links TRBV27 with TRBJ2-6; no DNA is available, so the TRBD2 call from TCRdb remains unchecked. The CDR3 is 19 residues long. From germline, CDR1 is MNHEY and CDR2 SMNVEV (reference sequence). This CDR3 is CASSFSLGLAGAGANVLTF.